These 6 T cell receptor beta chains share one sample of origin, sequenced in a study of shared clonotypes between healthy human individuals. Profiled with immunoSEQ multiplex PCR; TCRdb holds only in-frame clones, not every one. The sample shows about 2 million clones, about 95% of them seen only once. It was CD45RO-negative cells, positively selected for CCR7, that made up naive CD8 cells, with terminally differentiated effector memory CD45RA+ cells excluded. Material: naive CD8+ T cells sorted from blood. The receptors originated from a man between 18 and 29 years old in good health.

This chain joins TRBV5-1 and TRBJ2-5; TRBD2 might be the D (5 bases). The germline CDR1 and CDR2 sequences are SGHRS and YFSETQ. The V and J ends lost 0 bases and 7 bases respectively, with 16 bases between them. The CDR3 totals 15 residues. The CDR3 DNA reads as TGCGCCAGCAGCTTGGATTGGGAGTTGTACCGGACCCAGTACTTC. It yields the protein CASSLDWELYRTQYF.

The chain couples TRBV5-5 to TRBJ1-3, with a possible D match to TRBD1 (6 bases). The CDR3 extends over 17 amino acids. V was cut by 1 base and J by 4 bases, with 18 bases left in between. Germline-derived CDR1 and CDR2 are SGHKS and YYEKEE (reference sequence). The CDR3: CASSLLHLVGGGNTIYF. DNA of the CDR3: TGTGCCAGCAGCTTGTTGCACCTTGTCGGGGGCGGAAACACCATATATTTT.

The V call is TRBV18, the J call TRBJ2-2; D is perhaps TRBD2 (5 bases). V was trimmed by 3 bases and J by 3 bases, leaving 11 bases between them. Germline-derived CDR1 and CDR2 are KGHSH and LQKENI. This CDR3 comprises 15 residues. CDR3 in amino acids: CASSPRVLDTGELFF. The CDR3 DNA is TGTGCCAGCTCACCGCGGGTTCTCGACACCGGGGAGCTGTTTTTT.

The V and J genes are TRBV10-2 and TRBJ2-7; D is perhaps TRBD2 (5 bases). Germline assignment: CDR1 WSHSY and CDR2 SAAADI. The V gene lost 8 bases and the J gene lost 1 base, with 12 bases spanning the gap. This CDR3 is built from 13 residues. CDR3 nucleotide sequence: TGCGCCAGCGAGGGAGACCGGTCCTACGAGCAGTACTTC. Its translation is CASEGDRSYEQYF.

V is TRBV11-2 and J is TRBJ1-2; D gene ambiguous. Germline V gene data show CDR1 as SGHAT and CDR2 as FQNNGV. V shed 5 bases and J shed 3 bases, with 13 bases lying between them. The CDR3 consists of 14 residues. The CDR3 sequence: CASSPDGGHYGYTF. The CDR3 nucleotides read TGTGCCAGCAGCCCGGACGGTGGGCACTATGGCTACACCTTC.

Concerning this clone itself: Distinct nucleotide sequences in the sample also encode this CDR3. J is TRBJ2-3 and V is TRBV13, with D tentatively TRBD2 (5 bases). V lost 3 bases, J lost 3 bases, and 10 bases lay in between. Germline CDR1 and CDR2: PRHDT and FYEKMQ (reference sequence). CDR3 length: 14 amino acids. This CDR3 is CASSLGGSTDTQYF. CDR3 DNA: TGTGCCAGCAGCTTGGGTGGGAGTACAGATACGCAGTATTTT.